This T cell receptor (beta chain) was sequenced for a study of T cell changes during pregnancy in multiple sclerosis. The CDR3 runs 14 residues. The germline gives CDR1 SNHLY, CDR2 FYNNEI. V lost 7 bases to trimming and J lost 1 base, with 10 bases between them. Generated by immunoSEQ multiplex PCR, the TCRdb table keeps only in-frame clones and is missing some. This sample has about 92,000 clones, with approximately 92% found just once. This sequence originates from a female donor with multiple sclerosis, enrolled in a pregnancy study. V and J are TRBV2 and TRBJ2-2; D is undetermined. The source was peripheral blood, collected in the first trimester of pregnancy. CDR3 loop: CASNARRNTGELFF. The CDR3, as DNA: TGTGCCAGCAATGCGAGGAGGAACACCGGGGAGCTGTTTTTT.